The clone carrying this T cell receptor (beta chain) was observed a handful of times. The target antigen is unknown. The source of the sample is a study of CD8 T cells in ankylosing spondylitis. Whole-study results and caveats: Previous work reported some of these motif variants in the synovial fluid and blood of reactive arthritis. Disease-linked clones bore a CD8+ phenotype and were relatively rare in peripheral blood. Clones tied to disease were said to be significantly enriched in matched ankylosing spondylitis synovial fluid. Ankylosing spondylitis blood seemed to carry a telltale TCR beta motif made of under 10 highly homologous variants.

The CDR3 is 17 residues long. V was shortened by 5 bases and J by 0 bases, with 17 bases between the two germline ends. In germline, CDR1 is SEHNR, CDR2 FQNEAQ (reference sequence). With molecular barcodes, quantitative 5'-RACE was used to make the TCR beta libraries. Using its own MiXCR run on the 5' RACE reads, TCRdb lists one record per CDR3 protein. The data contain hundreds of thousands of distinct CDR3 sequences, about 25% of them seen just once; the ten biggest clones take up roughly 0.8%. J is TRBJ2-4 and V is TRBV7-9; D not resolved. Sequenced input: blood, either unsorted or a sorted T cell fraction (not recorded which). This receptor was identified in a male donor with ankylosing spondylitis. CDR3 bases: TGTGCCAGCAGCCCCCGCTTTGATGGTCTAGCCAAAAACATTCAGTACTTC. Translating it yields CASSPRFDGLAKNIQYF.